This T cell receptor (beta chain) came from a study of cytomegalovirus exposure and HLA in healthy donors. Study observations and caveats: Cytomegalovirus status, reportedly, was diagnosed with high specificity and sensitivity by the classifier.

A multiplex PCR was run with 60 Vbeta primers and 13 Jbeta primers. Using immunoSEQ multiplex PCR, the repertoire was profiled, and TCRdb retains in-frame clones only, with some absent. The top ten hold 1.5% to 2% of the sample, which has 180,000 or so clones, about 82% seen once. Germline CDR1 and CDR2: MNHEY and SMNVEV (reference sequence). Trimming removed 5 bases from V and 2 bases from J; junction bases left unmatched: 3. The CDR3 spans 14 residues. Whereas donors were nominally healthy upon sampling, unrecorded immune exposures were probable. In regard to this clone: No antigen is known for it.

The origin of this receptor is a woman aged 25 to 45 in good health and CMV-seronegative. The source material was PBMCs. This chain joins TRBV27 and TRBJ2-7, with 10 bases lining up with TRBD1. The CDR3 is CASSPDRGPYEQYF. The DNA for the CDR3 is TGTGCCAGCAGTCCCGACAGGGGGCCCTACGAGCAGTACTTC.